This T cell receptor beta chain emerged from a study of cytomegalovirus exposure and HLA in healthy donors. Study at large: Early released data had about 85 million unique TCRs, all coming from HLA-typed donors. General observations from the study: The study listed 150 to 200 cytomegalovirus-associated TCR beta chains.

Germline-derived CDR1 and CDR2 are SEHNR and FQNEAQ (reference sequence). The CDR3 runs to 14 residues. Concerning this clone itself: Its antigen is currently unknown. The junction departs from the called germline gene at one end, perhaps through a read error.

PCR employed 60 Vbeta and 13 Jbeta primers. TCRdb's copy holds only in-frame clones and misses some; the assay was immunoSEQ multiplex PCR. Counted here are approximately 170,000 clones, around 83% occurring once; the ten biggest clones make up around 2.5%. The chain employs TRBV7-9 and TRBJ1-2, with no clear D. Sequences were obtained from PBMCs. This receptor was identified in a young man in good health and CMV-seropositive. The DNA of the CDR3 is TGTTCCAGCAGGCCTTCGGGAGGAGTCTATGGCTACACCTTC. Its translation is CSSRPSGGVYGYTF.